This T cell receptor (beta chain) was documented in a study of cytomegalovirus exposure and HLA in healthy donors. Germline CDR1 is SGHNT and CDR2 is YYREEE (reference sequence). The V gene end was trimmed by 7 bases and the J gene end by 9 bases; junction bases not matched to a gene: 13. This CDR3 has 14 residues. This clone occurred once. PCR used 60 Vbeta primers and 13 Jbeta primers. TCRdb's table, derived via immunoSEQ multiplex PCR, lists solely in-frame clones and lacks some. This table holds 150,000 or so clones, roughly 74% found once. The TCR was taken from a woman aged 40 to 50 in good health and CMV-seropositive. The sample taken for sequencing was PBMCs. The chain has TRBV5-4 and TRBJ2-1; 7 bases fit TRBD2. The CDR3 DNA follows: TGTGCCAGCGCGGCCCTGGCGGGAGAGGGTGAGCAGTTCTTC. Amino acids: CASAALAGEGEQFF.